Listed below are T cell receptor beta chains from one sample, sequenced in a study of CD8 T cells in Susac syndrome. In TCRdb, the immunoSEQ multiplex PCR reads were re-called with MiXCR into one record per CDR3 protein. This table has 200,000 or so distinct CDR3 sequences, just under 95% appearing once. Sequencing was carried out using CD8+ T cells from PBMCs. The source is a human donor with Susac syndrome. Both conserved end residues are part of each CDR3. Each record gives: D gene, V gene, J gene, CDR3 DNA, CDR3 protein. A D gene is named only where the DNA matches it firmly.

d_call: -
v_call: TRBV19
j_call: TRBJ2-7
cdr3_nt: TGTGCCAGTAGACCACGGGAGAGCTCCTACGAGCAGTACTTC
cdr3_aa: CASRPRESSYEQYF

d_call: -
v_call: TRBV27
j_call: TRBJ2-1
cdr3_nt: TGTGCCAGCAGGGAAACTGACTACAATGAGCAGTTCTTC
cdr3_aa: CASRETDYNEQFF

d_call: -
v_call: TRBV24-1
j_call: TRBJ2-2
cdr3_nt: TGTGCCACCAGTGATTTGGGTGCCGGGGAGCTGTTTTTT
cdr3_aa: CATSDLGAGELFF

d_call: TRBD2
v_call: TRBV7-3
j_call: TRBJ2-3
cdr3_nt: TGTGCCAGCAGTTTTAGCGGGAGAGATACGCAGTATTTT
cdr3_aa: CASSFSGRDTQYF

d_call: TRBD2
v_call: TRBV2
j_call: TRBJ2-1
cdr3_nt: TGTGCCAGCAGGATAGGACTAGCGGGGCACAATGAGCAGTTCTTC
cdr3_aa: CASRIGLAGHNEQFF

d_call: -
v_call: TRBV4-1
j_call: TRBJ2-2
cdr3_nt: TGCGCCAGCAGCCAGTTAGAGGTCGGGGAGCTGTTTTTT
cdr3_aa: CASSQLEVGELFF

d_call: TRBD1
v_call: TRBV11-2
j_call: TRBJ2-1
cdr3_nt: TGTGCCAGCAGCTTTTCCGGACAGGGGATCTATGAGCAGTTCTTC
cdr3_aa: CASSFSGQGIYEQFF

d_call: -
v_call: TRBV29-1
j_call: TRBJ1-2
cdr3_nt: TGCAGCGTTCGGGCCTCCTCCGATGTTGGCTACACCTTC
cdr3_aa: CSVRASSDVGYTF

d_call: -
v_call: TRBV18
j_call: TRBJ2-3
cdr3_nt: TGTGCCAGCTCACCGGCGGGGGCCACAGATACGCAGTATTTT
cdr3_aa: CASSPAGATDTQYF

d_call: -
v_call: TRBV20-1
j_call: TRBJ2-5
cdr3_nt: TGCAGTGCTCGGGGGACCGGCAGTGGAGAGACCCAGTACTTC
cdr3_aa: CSARGTGSGETQYF

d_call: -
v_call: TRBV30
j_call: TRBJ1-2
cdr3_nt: TGTGCCTGGAGTCGGTACGGGGACGGCTACACCTTC
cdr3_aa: CAWSRYGDGYTF

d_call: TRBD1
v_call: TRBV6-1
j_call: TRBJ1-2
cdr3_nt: TGTGCCACTGGGTACACAGGGGAACGCTACACCTTC
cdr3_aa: CATGYTGERYTF

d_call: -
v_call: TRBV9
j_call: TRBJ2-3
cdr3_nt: TGTGCCAGCAGCGATCCCCGGGACGGAAGCACAGATACGCAGTATTTT
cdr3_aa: CASSDPRDGSTDTQYF